This T cell receptor beta chain was sequenced during a study of cytomegalovirus exposure and HLA in healthy donors. Study results and caveats: A later analysis linked a missense DCLRE1C variant to TCR beta V- and J-gene trimming.

Per germline, CDR1 LNHDA and CDR2 SQIVND (reference sequence). There are 14 residues in the CDR3. The trim removed 1 base at V and 5 bases at J, leaving 1 base unmatched. The PCR made use of 60 Vbeta and 13 Jbeta primers. Only in-frame clones appear in the TCRdb table, and some are missing; sequencing was by immunoSEQ multiplex PCR. The table includes roughly 140,000 clones, around 80% detected once. This clone was seen a few times. Its antigen is unidentified. Healthy bone marrow donors made up the donor group. V and J are TRBV19 and TRBJ2-1; 8 nucleotides match TRBD2. This TCR was recovered from a female donor in good health and CMV-seronegative. Source material: PBMCs. In nucleotides, the CDR3 is TGTGCCAGTAGTATAGCGGGGGGGGACAATGAGCAGTTCTTC. It encodes CASSIAGGDNEQFF.